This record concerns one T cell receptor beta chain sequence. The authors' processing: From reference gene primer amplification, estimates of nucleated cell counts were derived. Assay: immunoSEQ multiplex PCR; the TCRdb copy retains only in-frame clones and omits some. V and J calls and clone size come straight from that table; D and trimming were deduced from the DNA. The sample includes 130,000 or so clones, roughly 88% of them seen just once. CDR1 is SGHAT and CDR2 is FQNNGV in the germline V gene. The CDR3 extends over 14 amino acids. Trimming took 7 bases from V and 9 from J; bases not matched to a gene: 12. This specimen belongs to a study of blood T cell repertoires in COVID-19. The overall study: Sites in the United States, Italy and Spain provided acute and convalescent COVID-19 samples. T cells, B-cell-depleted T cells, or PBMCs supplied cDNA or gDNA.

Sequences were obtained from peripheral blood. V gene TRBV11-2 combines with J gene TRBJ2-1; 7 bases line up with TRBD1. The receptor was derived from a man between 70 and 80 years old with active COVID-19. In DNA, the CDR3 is TGTGCCAGCAATTCCCAGGGGGAGCTGGGTGAGCAGTTCTTC. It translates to CASNSQGELGEQFF.